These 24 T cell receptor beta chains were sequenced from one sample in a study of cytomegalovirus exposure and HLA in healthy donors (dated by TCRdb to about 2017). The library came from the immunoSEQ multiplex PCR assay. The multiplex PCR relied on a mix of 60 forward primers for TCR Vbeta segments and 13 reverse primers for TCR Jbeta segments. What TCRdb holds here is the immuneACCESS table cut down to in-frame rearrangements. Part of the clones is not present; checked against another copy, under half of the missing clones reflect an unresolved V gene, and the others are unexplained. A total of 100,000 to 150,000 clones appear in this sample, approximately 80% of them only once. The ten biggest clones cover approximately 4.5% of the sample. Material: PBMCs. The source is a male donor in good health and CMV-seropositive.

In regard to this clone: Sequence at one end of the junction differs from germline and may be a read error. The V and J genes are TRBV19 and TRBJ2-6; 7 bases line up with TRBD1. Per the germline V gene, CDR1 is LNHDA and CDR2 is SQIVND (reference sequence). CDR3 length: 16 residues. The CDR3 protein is CASKRQGNSGANGLTF. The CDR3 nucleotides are TGTGCCAGTAAAAGACAGGGAAACTCTGGGGCCAACGGCCTGACTTTC.

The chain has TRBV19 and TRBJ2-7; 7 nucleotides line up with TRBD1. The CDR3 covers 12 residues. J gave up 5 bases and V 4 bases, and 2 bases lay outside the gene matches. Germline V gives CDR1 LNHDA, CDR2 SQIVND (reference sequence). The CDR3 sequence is CASSRQGHEQYF. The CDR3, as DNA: TGTGCCAGTAGTAGACAGGGTCACGAGCAGTACTTC.

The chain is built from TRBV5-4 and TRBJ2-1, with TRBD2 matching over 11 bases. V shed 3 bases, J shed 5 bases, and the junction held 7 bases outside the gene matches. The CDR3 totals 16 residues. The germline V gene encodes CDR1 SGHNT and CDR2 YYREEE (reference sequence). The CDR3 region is CASSSPTSGVHNEQFF. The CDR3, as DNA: TGTGCCAGCAGCTCCCCGACTAGCGGGGTTCACAATGAGCAGTTCTTC. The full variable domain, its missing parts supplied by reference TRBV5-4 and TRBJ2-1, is ETGVTQSPTHLIKTRGQQVTLRCSSQSGHNTVSWYQQALGQGPQFIFQYYREEENGRGNFPPRFSGLQFPNYSSELNVNALELDDSALYLCASSSPTSGVHNEQFFGPGTRLTVL.

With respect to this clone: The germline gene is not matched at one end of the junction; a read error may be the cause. The CDR3 protein is CASSLGDNPYGQYF. The DNA of the CDR3 is TGTGCCAGCAGCTTGGGGGACAACCCCTACGGGCAGTACTTC. This sequence joins TRBV5-4 and TRBJ2-7; possible D gene TRBD1, 6 bases. The V gene's germline CDR1 is SGHNT and CDR2 YYREEE (reference sequence). This CDR3 comprises 14 residues.

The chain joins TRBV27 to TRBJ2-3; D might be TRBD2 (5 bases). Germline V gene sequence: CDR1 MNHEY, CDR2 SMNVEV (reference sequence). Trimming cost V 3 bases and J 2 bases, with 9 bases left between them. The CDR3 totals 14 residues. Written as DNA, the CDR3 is TGTGCCAGCAGTTTTGAGCGGAACACAGATACGCAGTATTTT. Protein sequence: CASSFERNTDTQYF.

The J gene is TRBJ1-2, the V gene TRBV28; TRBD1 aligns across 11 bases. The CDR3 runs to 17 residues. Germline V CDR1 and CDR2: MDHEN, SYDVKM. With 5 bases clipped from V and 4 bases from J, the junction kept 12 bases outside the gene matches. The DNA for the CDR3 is TGTGCCAGCAGTCTGCAGCCCTGGGACAGGGGGGGCTATGGCTACACCTTC. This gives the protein CASSLQPWDRGGYGYTF.

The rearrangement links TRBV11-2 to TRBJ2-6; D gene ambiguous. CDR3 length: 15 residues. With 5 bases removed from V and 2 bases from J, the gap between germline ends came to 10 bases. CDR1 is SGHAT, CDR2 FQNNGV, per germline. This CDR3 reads CASSLDWAGANVLTF. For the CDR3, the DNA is TGTGCCAGCAGCCTTGACTGGGCTGGGGCCAACGTCCTGACTTTC.

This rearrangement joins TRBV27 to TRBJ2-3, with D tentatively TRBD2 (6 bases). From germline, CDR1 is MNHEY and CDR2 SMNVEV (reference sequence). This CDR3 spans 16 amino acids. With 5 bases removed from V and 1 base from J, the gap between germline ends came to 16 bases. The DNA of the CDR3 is TGTGCCAGCAGTCCTGGGCTGAGGAGGGGCACAGATACGCAGTATTTT. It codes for CASSPGLRRGTDTQYF.

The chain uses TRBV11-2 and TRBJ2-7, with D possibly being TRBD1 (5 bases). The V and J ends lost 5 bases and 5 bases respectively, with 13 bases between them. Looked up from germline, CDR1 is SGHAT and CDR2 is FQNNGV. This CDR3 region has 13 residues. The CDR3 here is CASSAPRVHEQYF. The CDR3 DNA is TGTGCCAGCAGCGCCCCCAGGGTGCACGAGCAGTACTTC.

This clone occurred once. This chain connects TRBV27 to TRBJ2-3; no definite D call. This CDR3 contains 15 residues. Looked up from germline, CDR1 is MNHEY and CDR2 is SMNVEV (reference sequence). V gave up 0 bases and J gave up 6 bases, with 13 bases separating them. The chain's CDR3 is CASSLSSGLTDTQYF. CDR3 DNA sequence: TGTGCCAGCAGTTTATCTTCCGGTCTAACCGATACGCAGTATTTT.

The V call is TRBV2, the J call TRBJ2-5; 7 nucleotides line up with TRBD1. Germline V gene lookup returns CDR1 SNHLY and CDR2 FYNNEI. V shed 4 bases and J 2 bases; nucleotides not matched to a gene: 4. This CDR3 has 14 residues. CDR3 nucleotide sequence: TGTGCCAGCAGTGTTTTGACAGGGCAAGAGACCCAGTACTTC. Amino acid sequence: CASSVLTGQETQYF.

The CDR3 coding sequence is TGTGCCATCAGGGAGGGCAGGGCCAACTATGGCTACACCTTC. It yields the protein CAIREGRANYGYTF. The chain recombines TRBV10-3 with TRBJ1-2, with a tentative D call TRBD1 (5 bases). The CDR3 length is 14 residues. V was pared by 6 bases and J by 2 bases, with 13 bases between. CDR1 and CDR2 from the germline V gene are ENHRY and SYGVKD.

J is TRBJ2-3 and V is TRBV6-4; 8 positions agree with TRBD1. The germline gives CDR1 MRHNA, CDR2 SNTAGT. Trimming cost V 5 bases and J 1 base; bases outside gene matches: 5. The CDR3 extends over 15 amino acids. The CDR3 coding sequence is TGTGCCAGCAGTCCGGACAGGGATGGCACAGATACGCAGTATTTT. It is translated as CASSPDRDGTDTQYF.

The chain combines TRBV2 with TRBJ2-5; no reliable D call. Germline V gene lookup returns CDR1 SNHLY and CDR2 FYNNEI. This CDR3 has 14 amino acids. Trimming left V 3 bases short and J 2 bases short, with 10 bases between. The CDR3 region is CASSERTVQETQYF. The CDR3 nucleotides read TGTGCCAGCAGTGAGAGAACTGTACAAGAGACCCAGTACTTC.

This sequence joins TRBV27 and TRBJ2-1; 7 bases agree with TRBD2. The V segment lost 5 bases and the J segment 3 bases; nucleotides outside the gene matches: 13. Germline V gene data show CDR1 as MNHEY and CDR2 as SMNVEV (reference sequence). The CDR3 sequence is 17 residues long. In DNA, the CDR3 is TGTGCCAGCAGTGAGCGGGACTCCGTGGGAGGCTACAATGAGCAGTTCTTC. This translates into CASSERDSVGGYNEQFF.

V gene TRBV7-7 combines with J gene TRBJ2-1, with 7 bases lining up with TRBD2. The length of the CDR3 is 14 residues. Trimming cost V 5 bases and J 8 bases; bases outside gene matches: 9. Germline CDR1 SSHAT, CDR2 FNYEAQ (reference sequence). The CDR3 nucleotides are TGTGCCAGCAGCCCCCTGACTAGCAGTCATGAGCAGTTCTTC. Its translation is CASSPLTSSHEQFF.

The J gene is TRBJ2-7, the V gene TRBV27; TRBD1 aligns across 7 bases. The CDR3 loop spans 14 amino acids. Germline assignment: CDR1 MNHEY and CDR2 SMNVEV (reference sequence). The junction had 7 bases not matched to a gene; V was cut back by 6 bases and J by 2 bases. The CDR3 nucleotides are TGTGCCAGCAGGCTAGACAGGGCTACCTACGAGCAGTACTTC. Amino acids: CASRLDRATYEQYF.

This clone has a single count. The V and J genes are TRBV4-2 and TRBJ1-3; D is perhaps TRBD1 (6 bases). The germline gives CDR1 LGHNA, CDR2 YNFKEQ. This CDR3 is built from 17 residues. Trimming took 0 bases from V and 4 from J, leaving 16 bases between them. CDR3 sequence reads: CASSQERAGAIGNTIYF. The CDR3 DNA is TGTGCCAGCAGCCAAGAGAGAGCAGGGGCAATCGGAAACACCATATATTTT.

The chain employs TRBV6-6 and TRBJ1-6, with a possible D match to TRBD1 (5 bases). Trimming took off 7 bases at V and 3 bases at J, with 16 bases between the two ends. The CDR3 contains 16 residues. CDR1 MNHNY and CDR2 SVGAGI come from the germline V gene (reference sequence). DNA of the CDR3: TGTGCCAGCACCCAGTCCCAGGGAAGCTATAATTCACCCCTCCACTTT. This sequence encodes CASTQSQGSYNSPLHF.

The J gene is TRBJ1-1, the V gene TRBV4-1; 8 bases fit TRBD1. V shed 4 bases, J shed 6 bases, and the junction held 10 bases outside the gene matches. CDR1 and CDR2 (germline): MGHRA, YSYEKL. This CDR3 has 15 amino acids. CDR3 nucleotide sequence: TGCGCCAGCAGCCGACCGGACAGGGTGGGGGCTGAAGCTTTCTTT. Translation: CASSRPDRVGAEAFF.

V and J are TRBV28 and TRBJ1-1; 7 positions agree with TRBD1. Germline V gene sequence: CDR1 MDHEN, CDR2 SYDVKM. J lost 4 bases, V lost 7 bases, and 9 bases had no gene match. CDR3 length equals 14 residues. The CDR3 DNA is TGTGCCAGCATCCAGGCAGGGACAGCCACTGAAGCTTTCTTT. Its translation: CASIQAGTATEAFF. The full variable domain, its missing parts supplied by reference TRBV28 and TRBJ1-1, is DVKVTQSSRYLVKRTGEKVFLECVQDMDHENMFWYRQDPGLGLRLIYFSYDVKMKEKGDIPEGYSVSREKKERFSLILESASTNQTSMYLCASIQAGTATEAFFGQGTRLTVV.

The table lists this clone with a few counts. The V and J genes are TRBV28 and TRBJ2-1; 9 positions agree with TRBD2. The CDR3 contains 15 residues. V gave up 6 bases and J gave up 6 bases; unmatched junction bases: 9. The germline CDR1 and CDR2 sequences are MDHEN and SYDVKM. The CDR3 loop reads CASRVAGADFNEQFF. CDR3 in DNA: TGTGCCAGCAGGGTAGCGGGAGCCGATTTCAATGAGCAGTTCTTC.

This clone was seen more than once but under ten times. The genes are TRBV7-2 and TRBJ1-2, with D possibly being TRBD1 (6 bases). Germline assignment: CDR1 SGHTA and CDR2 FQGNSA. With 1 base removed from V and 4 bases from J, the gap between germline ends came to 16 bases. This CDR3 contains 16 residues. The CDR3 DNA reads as TGTGCCAGCAGCTTAGAACCCAACAGGGTGAGCTATGGCTACACCTTC. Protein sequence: CASSLEPNRVSYGYTF. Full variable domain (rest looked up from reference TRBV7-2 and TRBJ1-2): GAGVSQSPSNKVTEKGKDVELRCDPISGHTALYWYRQSLGQGLEFLIYFQGNSAPDKSGLPSDRFSAERTGGSVSTLTIQRTQQEDSAVYLCASSLEPNRVSYGYTFGSGTRLTVV.

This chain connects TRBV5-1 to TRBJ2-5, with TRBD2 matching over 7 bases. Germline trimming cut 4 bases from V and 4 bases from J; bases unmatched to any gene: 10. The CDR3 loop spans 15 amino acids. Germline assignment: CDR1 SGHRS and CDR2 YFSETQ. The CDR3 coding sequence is TGCGCCAGCAGCCCCCGGGCGGGGGTGGGAGAGACCCAGTACTTC. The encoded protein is CASSPRAGVGETQYF.